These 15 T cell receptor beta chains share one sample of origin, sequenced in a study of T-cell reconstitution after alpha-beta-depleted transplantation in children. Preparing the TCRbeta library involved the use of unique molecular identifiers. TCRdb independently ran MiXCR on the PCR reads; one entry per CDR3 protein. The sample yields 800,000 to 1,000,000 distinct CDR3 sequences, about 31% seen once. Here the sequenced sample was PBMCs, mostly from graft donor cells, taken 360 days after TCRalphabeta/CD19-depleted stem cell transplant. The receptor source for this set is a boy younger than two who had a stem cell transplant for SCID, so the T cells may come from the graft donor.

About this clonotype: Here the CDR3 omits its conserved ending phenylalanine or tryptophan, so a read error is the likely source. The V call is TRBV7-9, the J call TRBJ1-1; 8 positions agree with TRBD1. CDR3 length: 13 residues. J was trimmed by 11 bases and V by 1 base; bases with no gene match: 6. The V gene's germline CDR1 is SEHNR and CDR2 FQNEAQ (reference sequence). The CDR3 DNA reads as TGTGCCAGCAGCTTAGAGAGGCAGGGGGCGGCTTTCTAT. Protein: CASSLERQGAAFY.

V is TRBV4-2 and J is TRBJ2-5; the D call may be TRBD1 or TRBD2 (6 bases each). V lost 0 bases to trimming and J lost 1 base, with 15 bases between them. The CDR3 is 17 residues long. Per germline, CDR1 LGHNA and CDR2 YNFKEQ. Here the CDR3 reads CASSQEEVGGSQETQYF. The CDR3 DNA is TGTGCCAGCAGCCAAGAGGAGGTCGGGGGCTCCCAAGAGACCCAGTACTTC.

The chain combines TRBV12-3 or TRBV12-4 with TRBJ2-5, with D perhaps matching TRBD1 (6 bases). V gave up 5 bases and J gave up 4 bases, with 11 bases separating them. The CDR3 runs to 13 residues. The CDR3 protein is CASSLQGSETQYF. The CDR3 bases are TGTGCCAGCAGTCTACAGGGTTCAGAGACCCAGTACTTC.

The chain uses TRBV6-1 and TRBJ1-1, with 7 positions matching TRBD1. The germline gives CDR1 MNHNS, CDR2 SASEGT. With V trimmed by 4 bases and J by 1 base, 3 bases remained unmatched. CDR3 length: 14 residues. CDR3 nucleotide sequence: TGTGCCAGCAGTGCCCGGGACAGGAACACTGAAGCTTTCTTT. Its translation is CASSARDRNTEAFF.

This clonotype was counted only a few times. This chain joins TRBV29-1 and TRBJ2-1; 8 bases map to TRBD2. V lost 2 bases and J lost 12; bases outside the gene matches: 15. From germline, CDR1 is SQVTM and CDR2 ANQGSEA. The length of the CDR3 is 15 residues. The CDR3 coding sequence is TGCAGCGTTGAAATCCCCGGGGGGGCCACCTTCGCGCAGTTCTTC. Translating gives CSVEIPGGATFAQFF.

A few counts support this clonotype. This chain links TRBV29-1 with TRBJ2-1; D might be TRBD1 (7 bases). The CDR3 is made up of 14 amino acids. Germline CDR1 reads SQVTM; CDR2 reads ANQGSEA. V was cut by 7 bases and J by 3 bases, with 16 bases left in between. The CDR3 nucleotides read TGCAGCGCAGGGGGACTCGCGAGCTACAATGAGCAGTTCTTC. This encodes CSAGGLASYNEQFF.

CDR3 sequence reads: CSVARAGGPYEQYF. The CDR3 nucleotides are TGCAGCGTCGCCCGGGCCGGGGGCCCCTACGAGCAGTACTTC. This rearrangement joins TRBV29-1 to TRBJ2-7; D is tentatively TRBD1 or TRBD2 (6 bases each). This CDR3 comprises 14 residues. Germline V gene lookup returns CDR1 SQVTM and CDR2 ANQGSEA. V lost 6 bases to trimming and J lost 2 bases, with 17 bases between them.

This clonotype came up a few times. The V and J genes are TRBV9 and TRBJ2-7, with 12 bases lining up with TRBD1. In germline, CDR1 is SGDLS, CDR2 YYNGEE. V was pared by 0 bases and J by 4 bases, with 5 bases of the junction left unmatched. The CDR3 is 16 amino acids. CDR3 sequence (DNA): TGTGCCAGCAGCGTAGGAGGGACAGGGGGCCTTTACGAGCAGTACTTC. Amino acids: CASSVGGTGGLYEQYF. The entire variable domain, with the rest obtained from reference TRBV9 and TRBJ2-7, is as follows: DSGVTQTPKHLITATGQRVTLRCSPRSGDLSVYWYQQSLDQGLQFLIQYYNGEERAKGNILERFSAQQFPDLHSELNLSSLELGDSALYFCASSVGGTGGLYEQYFGPGTRLTVT.

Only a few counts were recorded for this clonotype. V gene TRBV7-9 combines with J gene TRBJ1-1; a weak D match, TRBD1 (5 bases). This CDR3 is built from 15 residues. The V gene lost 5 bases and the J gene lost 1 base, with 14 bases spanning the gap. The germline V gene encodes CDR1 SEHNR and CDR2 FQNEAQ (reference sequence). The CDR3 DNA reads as TGTGCCAGCAGCCGGGCGGGGCAGGCGAACACTGAAGCTTTCTTT. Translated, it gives CASSRAGQANTEAFF.

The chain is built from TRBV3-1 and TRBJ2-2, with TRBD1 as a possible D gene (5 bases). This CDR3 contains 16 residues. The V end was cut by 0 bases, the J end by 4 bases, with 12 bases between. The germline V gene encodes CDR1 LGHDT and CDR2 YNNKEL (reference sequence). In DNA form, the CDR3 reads TGTGCCAGCAGCCAAGAGACGACAGTAAGCACCGGGGAGCTGTTTTTT. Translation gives CASSQETTVSTGELFF. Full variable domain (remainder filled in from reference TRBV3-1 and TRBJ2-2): DTAVSQTPKYLVTQMGNDKSIKCEQNLGHDTMYWYKQDSKKFLKIMFSYNNKELIINETVPNRFSPKSPDKAHLNLHINSLELGDSAVYFCASSQETTVSTGELFFGEGSRLTVL.

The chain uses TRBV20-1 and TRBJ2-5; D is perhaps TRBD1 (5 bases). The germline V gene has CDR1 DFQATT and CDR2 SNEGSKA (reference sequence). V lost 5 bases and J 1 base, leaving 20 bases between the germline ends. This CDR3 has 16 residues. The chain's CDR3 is CSAENPSQGLQETQYF. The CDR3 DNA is TGCAGTGCTGAGAATCCAAGTCAGGGCCTCCAAGAGACCCAGTACTTC.

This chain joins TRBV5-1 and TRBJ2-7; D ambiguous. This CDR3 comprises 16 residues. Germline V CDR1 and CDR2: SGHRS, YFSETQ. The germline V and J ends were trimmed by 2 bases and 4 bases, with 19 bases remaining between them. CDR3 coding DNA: TGCGCCAGCAGCTTATCACAGTATGATTCTTCATACGAGCAGTACTTC. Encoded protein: CASSLSQYDSSYEQYF.

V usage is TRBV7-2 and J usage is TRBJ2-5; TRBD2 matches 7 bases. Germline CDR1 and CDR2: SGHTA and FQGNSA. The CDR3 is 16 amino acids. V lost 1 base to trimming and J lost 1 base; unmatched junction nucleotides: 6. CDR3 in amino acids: CASSLVWSGVQETQYF. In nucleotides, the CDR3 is TGTGCCAGCAGCTTAGTGTGGAGCGGGGTCCAAGAGACCCAGTACTTC.

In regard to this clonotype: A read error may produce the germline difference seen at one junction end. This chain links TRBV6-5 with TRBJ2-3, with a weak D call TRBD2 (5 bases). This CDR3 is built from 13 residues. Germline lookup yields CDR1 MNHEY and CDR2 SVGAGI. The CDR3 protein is CASSYLDTSGFVF. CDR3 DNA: TGTGCCAGCAGTTATCTCGACACTTCGGGGTTCGTTTTT.

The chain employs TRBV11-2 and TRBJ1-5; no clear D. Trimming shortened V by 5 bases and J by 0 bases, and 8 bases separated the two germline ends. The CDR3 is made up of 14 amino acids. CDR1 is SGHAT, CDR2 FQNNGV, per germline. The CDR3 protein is CASSPLNSNQPQHF. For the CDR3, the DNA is TGTGCCAGCAGCCCCTTAAATAGCAATCAGCCCCAGCATTTT. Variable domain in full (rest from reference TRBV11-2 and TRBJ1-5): EAGVAQSPRYKIIEKRQSVAFWCNPISGHATLYWYQQILGQGPKLLIQFQNNGVVDDSQLPKDRFSAERLKGVDSTLKIQPAKLEDSAVYLCASSPLNSNQPQHFGDGTRLSIL.